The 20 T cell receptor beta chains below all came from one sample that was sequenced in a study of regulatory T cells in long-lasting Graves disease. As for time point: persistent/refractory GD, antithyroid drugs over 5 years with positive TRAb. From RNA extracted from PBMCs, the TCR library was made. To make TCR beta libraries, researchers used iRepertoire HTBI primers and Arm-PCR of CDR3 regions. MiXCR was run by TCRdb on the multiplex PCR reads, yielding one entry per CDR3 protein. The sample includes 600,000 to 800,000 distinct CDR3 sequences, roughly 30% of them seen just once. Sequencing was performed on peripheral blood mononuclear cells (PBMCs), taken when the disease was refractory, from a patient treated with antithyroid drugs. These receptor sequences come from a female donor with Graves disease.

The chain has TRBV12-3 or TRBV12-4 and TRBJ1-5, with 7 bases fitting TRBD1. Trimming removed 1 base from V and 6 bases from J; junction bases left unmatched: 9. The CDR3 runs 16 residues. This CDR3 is CASSLGPRPGGQPQHF. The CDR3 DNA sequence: TGTGCCAGCAGTTTAGGGCCGCGGCCAGGGGGTCAGCCCCAGCATTTT.

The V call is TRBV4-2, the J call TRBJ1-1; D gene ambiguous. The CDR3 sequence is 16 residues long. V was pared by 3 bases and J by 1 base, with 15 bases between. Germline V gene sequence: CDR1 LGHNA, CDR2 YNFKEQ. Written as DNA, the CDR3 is TGTGCCAGCAGCCACGCCGTGGCATCGGGGAACACTGAAGCTTTCTTT. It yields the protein CASSHAVASGNTEAFF.

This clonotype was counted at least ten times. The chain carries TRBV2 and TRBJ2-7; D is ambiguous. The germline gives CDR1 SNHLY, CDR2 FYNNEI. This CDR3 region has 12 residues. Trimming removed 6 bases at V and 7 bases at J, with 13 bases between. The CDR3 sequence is CASRETLEEQYF. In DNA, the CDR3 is TGTGCCAGCAGGGAAACCCTGGAGGAGCAGTACTTC.

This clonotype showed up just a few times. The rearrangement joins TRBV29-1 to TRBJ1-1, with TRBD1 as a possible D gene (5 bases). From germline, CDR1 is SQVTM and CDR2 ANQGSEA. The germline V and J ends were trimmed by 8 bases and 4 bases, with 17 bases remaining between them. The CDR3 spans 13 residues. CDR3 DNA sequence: TGCAGCCACACAGGCGCTAGGGGCACTGAAGCTTTCTTT. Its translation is CSHTGARGTEAFF.

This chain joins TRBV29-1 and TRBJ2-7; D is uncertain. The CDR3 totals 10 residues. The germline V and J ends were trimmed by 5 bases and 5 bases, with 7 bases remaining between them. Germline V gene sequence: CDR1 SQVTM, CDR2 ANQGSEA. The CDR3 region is CSVKGNEQYF. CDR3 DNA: TGCAGCGTTAAGGGTAACGAGCAGTACTTC.

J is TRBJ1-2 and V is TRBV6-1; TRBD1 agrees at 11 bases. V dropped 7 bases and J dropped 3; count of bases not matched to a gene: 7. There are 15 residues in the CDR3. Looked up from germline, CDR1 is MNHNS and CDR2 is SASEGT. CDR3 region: CASKMDRGRDYGYTF. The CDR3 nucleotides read TGTGCCAGCAAAATGGACAGGGGGCGCGACTATGGCTACACCTTC.

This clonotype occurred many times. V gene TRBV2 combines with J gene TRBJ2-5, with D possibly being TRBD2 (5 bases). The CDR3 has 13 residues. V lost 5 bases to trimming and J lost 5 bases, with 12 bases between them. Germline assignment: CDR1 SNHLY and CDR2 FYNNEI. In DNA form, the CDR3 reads TGTGCCAGCAGTCGGGATCGGCGGGAGACCCAGTACTTC. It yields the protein CASSRDRRETQYF.

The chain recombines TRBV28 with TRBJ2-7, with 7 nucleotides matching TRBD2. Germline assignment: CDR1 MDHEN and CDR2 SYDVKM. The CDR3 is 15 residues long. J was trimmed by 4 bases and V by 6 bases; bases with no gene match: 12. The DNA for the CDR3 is TGTGCCAGCAGCCCCTCCTGGCGGGAGACATACGAGCAGTACTTC. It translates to CASSPSWRETYEQYF.

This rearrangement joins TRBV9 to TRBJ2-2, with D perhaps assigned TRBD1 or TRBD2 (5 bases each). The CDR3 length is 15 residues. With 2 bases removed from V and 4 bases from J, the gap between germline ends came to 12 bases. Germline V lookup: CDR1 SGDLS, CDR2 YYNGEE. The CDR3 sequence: CASSVRASPTGELFF. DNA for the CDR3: TGTGCCAGCAGCGTCAGGGCTAGCCCCACCGGGGAGCTGTTTTTT.

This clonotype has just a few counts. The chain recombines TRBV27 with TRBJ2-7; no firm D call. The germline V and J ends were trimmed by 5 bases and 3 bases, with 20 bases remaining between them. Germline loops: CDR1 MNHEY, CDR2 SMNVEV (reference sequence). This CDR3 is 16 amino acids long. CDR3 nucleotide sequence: TGTGCCAGCAGTCTTTCGATCGGTCTAAGGCTCTACGAGCAGTACTTC. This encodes CASSLSIGLRLYEQYF.

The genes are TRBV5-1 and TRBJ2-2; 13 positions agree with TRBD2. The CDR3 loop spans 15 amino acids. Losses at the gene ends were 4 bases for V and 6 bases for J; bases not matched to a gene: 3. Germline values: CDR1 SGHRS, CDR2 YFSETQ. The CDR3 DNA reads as TGCGCCAGCAGCGGAGGACTAGCGGGAGCCGGGGAGCTGTTTTTT. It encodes CASSGGLAGAGELFF.

The CDR3 DNA sequence: TGTGCCAGCAGCTTAGCGCAGGAAAACACCATATATTTT. Its protein is CASSLAQENTIYF. The chain uses TRBV7-9 and TRBJ1-3; no reliable D call. The CDR3 covers 13 residues. Trimming took 0 bases from V and 6 from J, leaving 6 bases between them. The germline V gene has CDR1 SEHNR and CDR2 FQNEAQ (reference sequence).

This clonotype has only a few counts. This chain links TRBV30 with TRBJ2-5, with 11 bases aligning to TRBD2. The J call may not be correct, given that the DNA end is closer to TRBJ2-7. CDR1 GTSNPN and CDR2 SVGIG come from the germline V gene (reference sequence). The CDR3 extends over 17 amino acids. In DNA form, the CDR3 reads TGTGCCTGGAGTCTGACTAGCGGGACGGAGAGATTCTACGAGCAGTACTTC. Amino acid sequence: CAWSLTSGTERFYEQYF.

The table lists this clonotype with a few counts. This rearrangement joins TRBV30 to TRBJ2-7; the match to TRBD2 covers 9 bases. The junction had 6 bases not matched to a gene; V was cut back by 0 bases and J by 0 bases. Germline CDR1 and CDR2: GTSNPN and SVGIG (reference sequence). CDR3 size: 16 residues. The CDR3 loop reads CAWSVRPSGISYEQYF. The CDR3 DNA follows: TGTGCCTGGAGTGTACGTCCTAGCGGGATCTCCTACGAGCAGTACTTC.

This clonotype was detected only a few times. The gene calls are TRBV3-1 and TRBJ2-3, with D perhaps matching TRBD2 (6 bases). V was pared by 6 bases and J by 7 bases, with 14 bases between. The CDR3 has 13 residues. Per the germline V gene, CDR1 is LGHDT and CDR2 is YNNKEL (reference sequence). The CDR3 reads CASRGGAVNTQYF. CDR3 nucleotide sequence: TGTGCCAGCAGGGGAGGCGCGGTGAATACGCAGTATTTT.

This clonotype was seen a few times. The CDR3 region is CASSQVRTGGNYGYTF. In nucleotides, the CDR3 is TGTGCCAGCAGCCAAGTGCGGACAGGGGGTAACTATGGCTACACCTTC. V gene TRBV3-1 combines with J gene TRBJ1-2; 10 positions agree with TRBD1. The junction had 3 bases not matched to a gene; V was cut back by 1 base and J by 1 base. The CDR3 runs to 16 residues. CDR1 and CDR2 (germline): LGHDT, YNNKEL (reference sequence).

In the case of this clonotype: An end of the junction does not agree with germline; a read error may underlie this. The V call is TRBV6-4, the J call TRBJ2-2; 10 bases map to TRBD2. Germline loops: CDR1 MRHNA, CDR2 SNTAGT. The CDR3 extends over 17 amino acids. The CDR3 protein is CASSDPTAGGDTRELFF. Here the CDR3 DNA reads TGTGCCAGCAGTGACCCTACAGCGGGAGGGGACACCCGGGAGCTGTTTTTT.

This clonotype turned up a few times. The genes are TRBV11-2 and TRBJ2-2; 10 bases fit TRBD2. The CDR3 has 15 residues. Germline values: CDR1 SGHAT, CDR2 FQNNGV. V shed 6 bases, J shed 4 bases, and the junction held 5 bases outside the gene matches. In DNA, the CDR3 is TGTGCCAGCAGGACTCGGACTAGCGGCACCGGGGAGCTGTTTTTT. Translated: CASRTRTSGTGELFF.

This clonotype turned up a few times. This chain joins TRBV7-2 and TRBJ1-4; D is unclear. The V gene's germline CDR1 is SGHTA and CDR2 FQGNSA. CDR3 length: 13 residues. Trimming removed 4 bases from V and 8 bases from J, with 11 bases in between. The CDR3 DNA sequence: TGTGCCAGCAGCTCTAGGACCGCAGAAAAACTGTTTTTT. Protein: CASSSRTAEKLFF.

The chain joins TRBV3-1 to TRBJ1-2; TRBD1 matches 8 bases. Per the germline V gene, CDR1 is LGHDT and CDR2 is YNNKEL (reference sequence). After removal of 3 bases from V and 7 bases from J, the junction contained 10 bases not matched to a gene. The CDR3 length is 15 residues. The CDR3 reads CASSHSGQGAGGYTF. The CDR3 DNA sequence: TGTGCCAGCAGCCACTCCGGGCAGGGGGCTGGTGGCTACACCTTC.